The present T cell receptor beta chain was sequenced within a study of regulatory T cells in long-lasting Graves disease. The CDR3 length is 12 residues. The germline V and J ends were trimmed by 6 bases and 8 bases, with 13 bases remaining between them. Germline V gene lookup returns CDR1 SGHAT and CDR2 FQDESV (reference sequence). The time point here: newly diagnosed GD, antithyroid drugs for less than 3 months. TCR sequences were obtained from RNA taken from PBMCs. Arm-PCR with iRepertoire HTBI primers amplified the CDR3 regions for these TCR beta libraries. TCRdb reprocessed the multiplex PCR reads via MiXCR and lists one record per CDR3 protein. The sample lists 500,000 or so distinct CDR3 sequences, roughly 16% occurring once. This clonotype was counted many times. Separately, the same data were catalogued under a study of T cells in Graves' hyperthyroidism and ophthalmopathy. That paper states: Diagnostic decisions used clinical symptoms, serum thyroxine and TRAb, thyroid ultrasound and orbital computed tomography. First-round RT-PCR targeting the TCR CDR3 was performed with the HTBI primer set.

Here the sequenced sample was peripheral blood mononuclear cells (PBMCs), taken at new diagnosis, from a patient treated with antithyroid drugs. The sequence came from a woman aged 40 to 65 with Graves disease. The chain has TRBV11-1 and TRBJ1-1; D unclear. CDR3 bases: TGTGCCAGCAGTAGGCCTAGAGCCGAAGCTTTCTTT. Amino acids: CASSRPRAEAFF.